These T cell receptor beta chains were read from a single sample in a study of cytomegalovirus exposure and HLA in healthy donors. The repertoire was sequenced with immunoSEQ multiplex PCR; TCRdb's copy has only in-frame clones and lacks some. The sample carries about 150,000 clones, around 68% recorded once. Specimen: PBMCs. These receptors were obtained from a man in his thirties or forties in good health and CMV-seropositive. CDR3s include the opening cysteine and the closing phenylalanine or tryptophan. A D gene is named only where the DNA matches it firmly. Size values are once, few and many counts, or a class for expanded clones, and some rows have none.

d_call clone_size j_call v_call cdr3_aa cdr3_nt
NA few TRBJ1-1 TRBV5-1 CASSSPAGTEAFF TGCGCCAGCAGCTCCCCGGCGGGCACTGAAGCTTTCTTT
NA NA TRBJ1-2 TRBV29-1 CSVEADSYGYTF TGCAGCGTTGAAGCTGACAGCTATGGCTACACCTTC
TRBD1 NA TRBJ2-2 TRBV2 CASSATTTGAGELFF TGTGCCAGCAGTGCAACAACGACAGGGGCCGGGGAGCTGTTTTTT
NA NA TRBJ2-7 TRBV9 CASSVVDRPYEQYF TGTGCCAGCAGCGTAGTGGACAGACCCTACGAGCAGTACTTC
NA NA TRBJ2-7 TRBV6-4 CASSDALPGRHCKQYF TGTGCCAGCAGTGACGCCTTACCAGGGCGGCACTGCAAGCAGTACTTC
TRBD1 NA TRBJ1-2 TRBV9 CASSPDRGWYGYTF TGTGCCAGCAGCCCCGACAGGGGCTGGTATGGCTACACCTTC
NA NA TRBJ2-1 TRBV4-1 CASLSAVGSRFF TGCGCCAGCCTTTCCGCGGTCGGTAGTAGATTCTTC
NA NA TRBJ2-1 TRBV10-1 CASSEEGGPGKQFF TGCGCCAGCAGTGAGGAGGGAGGCCCGGGAAAGCAGTTCTTC
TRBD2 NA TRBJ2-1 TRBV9 CASSVAGDFSLSYNEQFF TGTGCCAGCAGCGTGGCGGGAGATTTTAGCCTATCCTACAATGAGCAGTTCTTC
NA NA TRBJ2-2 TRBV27 CASSSRTVANTGELFF TGTGCCAGCAGTTCAAGGACAGTCGCGAACACCGGGGAGCTGTTTTTT
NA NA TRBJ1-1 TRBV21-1 CASSKQGEDTEAFF TGTGCCAGCAGCAAACAGGGGGAGGACACTGAAGCTTTCTTT
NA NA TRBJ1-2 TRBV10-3 CAIREQVNYGYTF TGTGCCATCAGGGAACAGGTGAACTATGGCTACACCTTC
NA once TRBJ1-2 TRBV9 CASGGAVYGYTF TGTGCCAGCGGGGGGGCAGTCTATGGCTACACCTTC
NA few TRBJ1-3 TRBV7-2 CASSFLTGFGNTIYF TGTGCCAGCAGCTTTTTAACAGGGTTTGGAAACACCATATATTTT
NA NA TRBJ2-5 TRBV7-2 CASSVNQETQYF TGTGCCAGCAGCGTTAACCAAGAGACCCAGTACTTC
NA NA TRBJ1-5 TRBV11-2 CASSFTSRGPQHF TGTGCCAGCAGCTTTACCTCACGGGGGCCCCAGCATTTT
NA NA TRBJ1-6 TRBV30 CAWSRTTGPLHF TGTGCCTGGAGCCGTACCACAGGACCCCTCCACTTT
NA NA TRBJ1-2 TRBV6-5 CASSYQRGSYGYTF TGTGCCAGCAGTTACCAGCGCGGAAGCTATGGCTACACCTTC
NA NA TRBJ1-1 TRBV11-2 CASSSVQGRSEAFF TGTGCCAGCAGCTCGGTCCAGGGGCGGTCTGAAGCTTTCTTT
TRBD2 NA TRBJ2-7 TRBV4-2 CASSQDLAGADEQYF TGTGCCAGCAGCCAAGACCTAGCGGGAGCGGACGAGCAGTACTTC
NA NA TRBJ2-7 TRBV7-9 CASSLDAGFDEQYF TGTGCCAGCAGCTTAGATGCGGGGTTCGACGAGCAGTACTTC
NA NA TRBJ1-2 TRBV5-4 CASSPGGDLFGYTF TGTGCCAGCAGCCCTGGGGGGGATTTGTTTGGCTACACCTTC
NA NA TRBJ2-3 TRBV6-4 CASSDGGASTDTQYF TGTGCCAGCAGTGACGGCGGGGCTAGCACAGATACGCAGTATTTT
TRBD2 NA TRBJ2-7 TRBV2 CASTLGERGSYEQYF TGTGCCAGCACCCTTGGGGAGCGGGGATCCTACGAGCAGTACTTC
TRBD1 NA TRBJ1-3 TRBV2 CASSGGTDSGNTIYF TGTGCCAGCAGTGGCGGGACAGATTCTGGAAACACCATATATTTT
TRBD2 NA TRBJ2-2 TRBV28 CASRVSGTNTGELFF TGTGCCAGCAGGGTTAGCGGGACGAACACCGGGGAGCTGTTTTTT
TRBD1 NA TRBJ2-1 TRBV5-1 CASRPGTVSYNEQFF TGCGCCAGCAGACCCGGGACAGTCTCCTACAATGAGCAGTTCTTC
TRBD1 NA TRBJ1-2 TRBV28 CASSLADRSYGYTF TGTGCCAGCAGTTTGGCGGACAGGAGCTATGGCTACACCTTC
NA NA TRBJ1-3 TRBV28 CASSLGAFSGNTIYF TGTGCCAGCAGTTTAGGGGCCTTCTCTGGAAACACCATATATTTT
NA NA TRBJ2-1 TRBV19 CASTRLILGSGPSPYNEQFF TGTGCCAGTACCAGGTTGATCTTAGGTAGCGGACCCAGTCCCTACAATGAGCAGTTCTTC
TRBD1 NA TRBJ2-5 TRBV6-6 CASSPGTGRETQYF TGTGCCAGCAGTCCCGGGACAGGGAGGGAGACCCAGTACTTC
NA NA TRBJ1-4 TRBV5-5 CASSLDTGVNEKLFF TGTGCCAGCAGCTTGGATACGGGGGTTAATGAAAAACTGTTTTTT
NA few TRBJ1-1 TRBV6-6 CASSYTQGNTEAFF TGTGCCAGCAGTTACACTCAGGGTAACACTGAAGCTTTCTTT
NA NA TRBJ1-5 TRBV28 CASSSPDRFNQPQHF TGTGCCAGCAGTTCCCCTGACAGATTCAATCAGCCCCAGCATTTT
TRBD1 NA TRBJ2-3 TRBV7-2 CASSAGQGQGQYF TGTGCCAGCAGCGCAGGACAGGGGCAAGGGCAGTATTTT
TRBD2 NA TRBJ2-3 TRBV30 CAWDGTSVNTDTQYF TGTGCCTGGGACGGGACTAGCGTTAACACAGATACGCAGTATTTT
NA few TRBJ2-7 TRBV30 CAWNSYFRPYEQYF TGTGCCTGGAACAGTTATTTCAGGCCCTACGAGCAGTACTTC
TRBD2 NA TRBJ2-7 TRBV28 CASSAQTSGRAGEQYF TGTGCCAGCAGCGCACAGACTAGCGGGAGGGCCGGGGAGCAGTACTTC
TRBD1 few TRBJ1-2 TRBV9 CASSVLGPEGTANYGYTF TGTGCCAGCAGCGTATTGGGACCTGAAGGGACAGCAAACTATGGCTACACCTTC
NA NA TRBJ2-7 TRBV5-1 CASSLIYEQYF TGCGCCAGCAGCTTGATCTACGAGCAGTACTTC